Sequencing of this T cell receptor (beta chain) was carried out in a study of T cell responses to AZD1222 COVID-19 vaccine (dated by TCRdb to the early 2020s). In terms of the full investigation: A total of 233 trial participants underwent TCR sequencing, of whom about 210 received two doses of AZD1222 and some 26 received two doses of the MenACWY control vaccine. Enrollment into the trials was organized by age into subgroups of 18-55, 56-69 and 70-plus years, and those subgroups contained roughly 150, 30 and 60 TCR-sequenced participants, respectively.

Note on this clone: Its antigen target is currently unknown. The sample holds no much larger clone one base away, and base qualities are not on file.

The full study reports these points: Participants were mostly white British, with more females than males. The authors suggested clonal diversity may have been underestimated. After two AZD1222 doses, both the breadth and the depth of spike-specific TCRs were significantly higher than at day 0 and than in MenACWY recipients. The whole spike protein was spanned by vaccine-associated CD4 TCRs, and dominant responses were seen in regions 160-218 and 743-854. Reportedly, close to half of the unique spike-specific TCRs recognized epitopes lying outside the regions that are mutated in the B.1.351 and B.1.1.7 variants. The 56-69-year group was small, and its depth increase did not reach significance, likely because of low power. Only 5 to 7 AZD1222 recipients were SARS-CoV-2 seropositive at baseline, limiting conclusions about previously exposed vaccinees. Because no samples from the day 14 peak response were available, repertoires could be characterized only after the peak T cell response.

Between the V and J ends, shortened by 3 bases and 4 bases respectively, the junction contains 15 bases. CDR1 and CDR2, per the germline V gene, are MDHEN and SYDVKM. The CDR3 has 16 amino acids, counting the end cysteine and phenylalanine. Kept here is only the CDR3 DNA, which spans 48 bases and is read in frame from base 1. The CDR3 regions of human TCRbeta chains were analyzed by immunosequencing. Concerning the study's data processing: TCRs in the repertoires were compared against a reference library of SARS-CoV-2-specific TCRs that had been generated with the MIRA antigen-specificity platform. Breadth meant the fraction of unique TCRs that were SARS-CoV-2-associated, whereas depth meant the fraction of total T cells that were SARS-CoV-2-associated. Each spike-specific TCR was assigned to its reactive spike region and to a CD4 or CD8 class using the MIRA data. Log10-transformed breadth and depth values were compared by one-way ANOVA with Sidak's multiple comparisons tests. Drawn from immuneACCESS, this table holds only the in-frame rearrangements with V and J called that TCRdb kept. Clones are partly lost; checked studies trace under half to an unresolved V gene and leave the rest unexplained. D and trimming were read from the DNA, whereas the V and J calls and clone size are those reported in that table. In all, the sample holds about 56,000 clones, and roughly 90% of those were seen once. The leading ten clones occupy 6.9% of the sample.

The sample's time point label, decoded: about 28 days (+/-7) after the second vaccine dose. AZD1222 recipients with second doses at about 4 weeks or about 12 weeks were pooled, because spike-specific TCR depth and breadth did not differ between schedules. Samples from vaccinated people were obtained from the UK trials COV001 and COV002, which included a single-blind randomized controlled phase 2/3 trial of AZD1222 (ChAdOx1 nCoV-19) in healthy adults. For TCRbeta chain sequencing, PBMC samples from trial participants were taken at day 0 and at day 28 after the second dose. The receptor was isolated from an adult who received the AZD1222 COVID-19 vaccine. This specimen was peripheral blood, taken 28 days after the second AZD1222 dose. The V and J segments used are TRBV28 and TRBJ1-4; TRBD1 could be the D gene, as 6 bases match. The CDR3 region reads CASSLVAGALNEKLFF. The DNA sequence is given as TGTGCCAGCAGTTTGGTAGCGGGGGCCCTTAATGAAAAACTGTTTTTT.